These 10 T cell receptor beta chains share one sample of origin, sequenced in a study of blood T cell repertoires in COVID-19. Sequenced by immunoSEQ multiplex PCR; TCRdb stores in-frame clones only, minus some. The sample contains 210,000 or so clones, roughly 80% of which appear only once. The sample consisted of peripheral blood. The receptors here all came from a human donor in a cohort sampled during active COVID-19.

The chain recombines TRBV9 with TRBJ2-5; 13 bases map to TRBD2. The V segment lost 4 bases and the J segment 2 bases; nucleotides outside the gene matches: 14. This CDR3 contains 19 residues. Germline CDR1 and CDR2: SGDLS and YYNGEE. The CDR3 DNA sequence: TGTGCCAGCAGCCTCAAAGGACTAGCGGGAGAGTTTTTACAAGAGACCCAGTACTTC. Encoded protein: CASSLKGLAGEFLQETQYF.

This sequence joins TRBV5-1 and TRBJ2-1; D remains unclear. The germline CDR1 and CDR2 sequences are SGHRS and YFSETQ. The CDR3 contains 12 residues. The ends were cut back, 3 bases at V and 2 bases at J, with 3 bases in the middle. The CDR3 bases are TGCGCCAGCAGCTCAACCTACAATGAGCAGTTCTTC. Translating it yields CASSSTYNEQFF.

The rearrangement uses TRBV27 and TRBJ2-4; perhaps TRBD1 as D (7 bases). The CDR3 is made up of 15 amino acids. V was trimmed by 5 bases and J by 6 bases, leaving 17 bases between them. In germline, CDR1 is MNHEY, CDR2 SMNVEV (reference sequence). In DNA, the CDR3 is TGTGCCAGCAGTCCCCCGGGGCAGGGGGGAAACATTCAGTACTTC. This sequence encodes CASSPPGQGGNIQYF.

V is TRBV28 and J is TRBJ1-2; 9 bases line up with TRBD1. The V gene's germline CDR1 is MDHEN and CDR2 SYDVKM. V trimming: 6 bases; J trimming: 4 bases; junction bases outside the gene matches: 9. This CDR3 is built from 15 residues. CDR3 coding DNA: TGTGCCAGCAGCCTCCGGGACAGGGTGTCCTATGGCTACACCTTC. Amino acids: CASSLRDRVSYGYTF.

This chain connects TRBV6-5 to TRBJ1-2, with unresolved D. Germline loops: CDR1 MNHEY, CDR2 SVGAGI. This CDR3 comprises 13 residues. The V gene lost 6 bases and the J gene lost 4 bases, with 12 bases spanning the gap. CDR3: CASSYPGGYGYTF. The CDR3 bases are TGTGCCAGCAGCTACCCAGGAGGCTATGGCTACACCTTC.

The chain uses TRBV28 and TRBJ2-2, with no clear D. Germline loops: CDR1 MDHEN, CDR2 SYDVKM. Trimming removed 3 bases at V and 8 bases at J, with 13 bases between. The CDR3 loop spans 14 amino acids. CDR3 DNA sequence: TGTGCCAGCAGTTTCGAAGTGGGCGCTGGGGAGCTGTTTTTT. Translated: CASSFEVGAGELFF.

The genes are TRBV28 and TRBJ1-2, with 8 bases matching TRBD1. CDR3 length: 12 amino acids. CDR1 and CDR2 (germline): MDHEN, SYDVKM. After removal of 6 bases from V and 4 bases from J, the junction contained 1 base not matched to a gene. The chain's CDR3 is CASSGQGYGYTF. As DNA, the CDR3 is TGTGCCAGCAGCGGACAGGGCTATGGCTACACCTTC.

The gene calls are TRBV7-2 and TRBJ1-3; no definite D call. Trimming cost V 4 bases and J 0 bases, with 10 bases left between them. CDR1 is SGHTA and CDR2 is FQGNSA in the germline V gene. The CDR3 length is 15 residues. The chain's CDR3 is CASSSSPVSGNTIYF. The CDR3 nucleotides read TGTGCCAGCAGCTCCTCTCCCGTCTCTGGAAACACCATATATTTT.

This rearrangement joins TRBV2 to TRBJ1-2, with TRBD1 as a possible D gene (5 bases). The V gene's germline CDR1 is SNHLY and CDR2 FYNNEI. V shed 3 bases and J shed 4 bases, with 12 bases lying between them. The CDR3 length is 14 residues. The CDR3 loop reads CASSELQGGYGYTF. For the CDR3, the DNA is TGTGCCAGCAGTGAGCTCCAGGGTGGCTATGGCTACACCTTC.

In this sample, this clone turned up once. V usage is TRBV7-2 and J usage is TRBJ2-3; 7 bases align to TRBD2. Germline loops: CDR1 SGHTA, CDR2 FQGNSA. This CDR3 has 16 residues. J lost 1 base, V lost 5 bases, and 9 bases had no gene match. The CDR3: CASSQPPLAGTDTQYF. CDR3 in DNA: TGTGCCAGCAGCCAGCCCCCCCTAGCGGGCACAGATACGCAGTATTTT.